These 24 T cell receptor beta chains share one sample of origin, sequenced in a study of shared clonotypes between healthy human individuals. This table comes from immunoSEQ multiplex PCR, and its TCRdb copy is limited to in-frame clones, with some not included. The profile shows around 450,000 clones, around 79% of them singletons. Sample: PBMCs. These receptors originate from a woman in her thirties or forties in good health. Some clones in this sample may be carry-over from other donors' samples.

This CDR3 is CASSQEGWDLAFF. In nucleotides, the CDR3 is TGCGCCAGCAGCCAAGAAGGATGGGACCTGGCTTTCTTT. The chain couples TRBV4-3 to TRBJ1-1, with D perhaps matching TRBD1 (5 bases). Trimming removed 0 bases from V and 11 bases from J, with 13 bases in between. CDR3 length equals 13 residues. Germline CDR1 reads LGHNA; CDR2 reads YSLEER.

V usage is TRBV29-1 and J usage is TRBJ1-2, with D possibly being TRBD1 (6 bases). The CDR3 sequence is 13 residues long. Germline V gene data show CDR1 as SQVTM and CDR2 as ANQGSEA. V was pared by 7 bases and J by 0 bases, with 12 bases between. The CDR3 spells CSASDSSNYGYTF. The CDR3 nucleotides read TGCAGCGCATCGGACAGCTCTAACTATGGCTACACCTTC.

This clone was seen only once. The chain uses TRBV6-1 and TRBJ2-1; 10 bases fit TRBD1. The germline V gene has CDR1 MNHNS and CDR2 SASEGT. The CDR3 has 13 amino acids. V gave up 1 base and J gave up 15 bases; unmatched junction bases: 6. CDR3 sequence: CASSEGRQGARFF. For the CDR3, the DNA is TGTGCCAGCAGTGAAGGAAGACAGGGGGCGAGGTTCTTC.

V usage is TRBV9 and J usage is TRBJ2-2; TRBD2 aligns across 7 bases. The ends lost 4 bases at V and 2 bases at J; junction bases unmatched: 5. The CDR3 extends over 15 amino acids. Germline V gene sequence: CDR1 SGDLS, CDR2 YYNGEE. The CDR3 sequence: CASSLSGANTGELFF. The DNA of the CDR3 is TGTGCCAGCAGCTTGAGCGGGGCAAACACCGGGGAGCTGTTTTTT.

V and J are TRBV28 and TRBJ2-1; perhaps TRBD1 as D (5 bases). V gave up 6 bases and J gave up 0 bases, with 18 bases separating them. CDR3 length: 17 residues. Germline values: CDR1 MDHEN, CDR2 SYDVKM. CDR3 in amino acids: CASSTVRAESSYNEQFF. CDR3 sequence (DNA): TGTGCCAGCAGCACTGTCAGGGCGGAAAGCTCCTACAATGAGCAGTTCTTC.

The chain joins TRBV7-6 to TRBJ2-2; unclear D gene. The CDR3 covers 14 residues. From germline, CDR1 is SGHVS and CDR2 FNYEAQ. Trimming took 4 bases from V and 2 from J, leaving 8 bases between them. The CDR3 region has the DNA TGTGCCAGCAGCTCTCGGGCCAACACCGGGGAGCTGTTTTTT. Translating it yields CASSSRANTGELFF.

The chain couples TRBV11-2 to TRBJ2-1; 7 positions match TRBD2. J lost 4 bases, V lost 5 bases, and 5 bases had no gene match. Germline V CDR1 and CDR2: SGHAT, FQNNGV. This CDR3 has 14 amino acids. In nucleotides, the CDR3 is TGTGCCAGCAGCCAGACTAGCTCTTACAATGAGCAGTTCTTC. Its translation is CASSQTSSYNEQFF.

This clone was picked up one time. The chain uses TRBV14 and TRBJ2-3; 9 bases are shared with TRBD1. CDR3 length equals 16 residues. The V gene end was trimmed by 3 bases and the J gene end by 2 bases; junction bases not matched to a gene: 6. Germline CDR1 is SGHDN and CDR2 is FVKESK. The CDR3 region has the DNA TGTGCCAGCAGCCACCCCCGACAGGGGGACACAGATACGCAGTATTTT. It encodes CASSHPRQGDTDTQYF.

This chain joins TRBV7-9 and TRBJ2-3, with 8 bases that match TRBD2. CDR1 is SEHNR, CDR2 FQNEAQ, per germline (reference sequence). There are 15 residues in the CDR3. The trim removed 1 base at V and 5 bases at J, leaving 5 bases unmatched. As DNA, the CDR3 is TGTGCCAGCAGCTTAGGGACGGGAGGGGGAGATACGCAGTATTTT. This gives the protein CASSLGTGGGDTQYF.

The CDR3 DNA reads TGTGCCAGCAGCATGGGCAGGGTCAGGGAGACCCAGTACTTC. Translating it yields CASSMGRVRETQYF. The gene calls are TRBV7-3 and TRBJ2-5, with a tentative D call TRBD1 (5 bases). The germline V gene encodes CDR1 SGHTA and CDR2 FQGTGA. V was clipped by 5 bases and J by 5 bases, with 15 bases between them. This CDR3 is 14 amino acids long.

This clone was seen a few times. This sequence joins TRBV4-1 and TRBJ1-5; D ambiguous. The length of the CDR3 is 14 residues. Germline V CDR1 and CDR2: MGHRA, YSYEKL. V lost 1 base and J lost 4, with 8 bases in between. The CDR3 DNA reads TGCGCCAGCAGCCAAGGCCCAATTAATCAGCCCCAGCATTTT. Amino acids: CASSQGPINQPQHF.

The chain is built from TRBV19 and TRBJ2-1; the D is unclear. V shed 3 bases and J shed 6 bases, with 3 bases lying between them. CDR1 is LNHDA and CDR2 is SQIVND in the germline V gene (reference sequence). This CDR3 is built from 11 residues. CDR3 residues: CASSIFNEQFF. The DNA for the CDR3 is TGTGCCAGTAGTATTTTCAATGAGCAGTTCTTC.

V and J are TRBV5-1 and TRBJ2-5; 12 bases line up with TRBD2. The germline gives CDR1 SGHRS, CDR2 YFSETQ. The length of the CDR3 is 16 residues. V shed 3 bases and J 5 bases; nucleotides not matched to a gene: 8. The CDR3 sequence is CASSSPLAGGPETQYF. CDR3 nucleotides: TGCGCCAGCAGCTCCCCCCTAGCGGGAGGGCCGGAGACCCAGTACTTC.

This clone was seen a handful of times. The chain is built from TRBV6-1 and TRBJ1-2; 7 positions agree with TRBD1. After removal of 4 bases from V and 3 bases from J, the junction contained 8 bases not matched to a gene. The germline V gene has CDR1 MNHNS and CDR2 SASEGT. The CDR3 has 15 residues. CDR3 sequence reads: CASSARDSSYYGYTF. The CDR3 nucleotides are TGTGCCAGCAGTGCCCGGGACAGTTCCTACTATGGCTACACCTTC.

The rearrangement joins TRBV28 to TRBJ1-2; D remains ambiguous. The CDR3 consists of 14 residues. CDR1 MDHEN and CDR2 SYDVKM come from the germline V gene. V gave up 4 bases and J gave up 2 bases, with 11 bases separating them. Here the CDR3 reads CASSSRGGNYGYTF. In DNA form, the CDR3 reads TGTGCCAGCAGTTCGCGGGGAGGGAACTATGGCTACACCTTC.

The chain has TRBV6-5 and TRBJ2-7, with 14 bases aligning to TRBD2. V lost 6 bases and J lost 6; bases outside the gene matches: 4. CDR3 size: 14 residues. Germline assignment: CDR1 MNHEY and CDR2 SVGAGI. CDR3 in DNA: TGTGCCAGCAGCTCGACTAGCGGGAGGGGCGAGCAGTACTTC. It codes for CASSSTSGRGEQYF.

In the case of this clone: The same CDR3 also results from other DNA sequences found in this sample. This chain links TRBV9 with TRBJ2-1, with TRBD2 matching 7 bases. The CDR3 runs to 15 residues. Germline V gene sequence: CDR1 SGDLS, CDR2 YYNGEE. Germline trimming cut 0 bases from V and 2 bases from J; bases unmatched to any gene: 2. CDR3 DNA sequence: TGTGCCAGCAGCGTAGGTGGGGGGGCCTACAATGAGCAGTTCTTC. Its translation: CASSVGGGAYNEQFF.

This chain connects TRBV30 to TRBJ2-2; 10 positions match TRBD2. CDR1 is GTSNPN, CDR2 SVGIG, per germline (reference sequence). J was trimmed by 6 bases and V by 2 bases; bases with no gene match: 6. CDR3 length: 15 residues. The CDR3 DNA follows: TGTGCCTGGAGTAGCGGGAGGGTGGATGCCGGGGAGCTGTTTTTT. This gives the protein CAWSSGRVDAGELFF.

This clone has just one count. The gene calls are TRBV15 and TRBJ2-7; D unclear. CDR3 length: 13 residues. Trimming shortened V by 0 bases and J by 3 bases, and 6 bases separated the two germline ends. Germline V lookup: CDR1 LNHNV, CDR2 YYDKDF (reference sequence). This chain's CDR3 is CATSRDPGYEQYF. CDR3 in DNA: TGTGCCACCAGCAGAGATCCCGGCTACGAGCAGTACTTC.

The rearrangement joins TRBV28 to TRBJ2-3, with D possibly being TRBD2 (6 bases). Germline CDR1 reads MDHEN; CDR2 reads SYDVKM. The CDR3 is made up of 19 amino acids. The germline V and J ends were trimmed by 3 bases and 0 bases, with 22 bases remaining between them. CDR3 amino acids: CASSFAGGAFSVSTDTQYF. The CDR3 coding sequence is TGTGCCAGCAGTTTTGCTGGCGGGGCATTTTCAGTGAGCACAGATACGCAGTATTTT.

The count of this clone is one. The chain employs TRBV19 and TRBJ2-7; 8 bases line up with TRBD1. The CDR3 is 15 residues long. Losses at the gene ends were 5 bases for V and 0 bases for J; bases not matched to a gene: 6. Germline CDR1 reads LNHDA; CDR2 reads SQIVND (reference sequence). Written as DNA, the CDR3 is TGTGCCAGTAGTTTGGGGACAGGCGCCTCCTACGAGCAGTACTTC. Protein sequence: CASSLGTGASYEQYF.

This chain links TRBV27 with TRBJ1-5; 7 bases map to TRBD1. This CDR3 has 15 residues. In germline, CDR1 is MNHEY, CDR2 SMNVEV (reference sequence). The V segment lost 6 bases and the J segment 6 bases; nucleotides outside the gene matches: 11. CDR3 region: CASSRQGPSSQPQHF. In nucleotides, the CDR3 is TGTGCCAGCAGCCGACAGGGACCAAGTTCTCAGCCCCAGCATTTT.

The CDR3 here is CASSLGGRRQFF. CDR3 bases: TGTGCCAGCAGCTTAGGAGGCCGCCGGCAGTTCTTC. This sequence joins TRBV7-2 and TRBJ2-1, with unresolved D. With 1 base removed from V and 12 bases from J, the gap between germline ends came to 10 bases. CDR3 length: 12 residues. The germline CDR1 and CDR2 sequences are SGHTA and FQGNSA. The full variable domain, its missing parts supplied by reference TRBV7-2 and TRBJ2-1, is GAGVSQSPSNKVTEKGKDVELRCDPISGHTALYWYRQSLGQGLEFLIYFQGNSAPDKSGLPSDRFSAERTGGSVSTLTIQRTQQEDSAVYLCASSLGGRRQFFGPGTRLTVL.

V is TRBV27 and J is TRBJ2-5; D unclear. The germline V gene has CDR1 MNHEY and CDR2 SMNVEV (reference sequence). The V end was cut by 3 bases, the J end by 4 bases, with 3 bases between. This CDR3 is built from 11 residues. The CDR3 sequence: CASSFRETQYF. For the CDR3, the DNA is TGTGCCAGCAGTTTTCGAGAGACCCAGTACTTC.